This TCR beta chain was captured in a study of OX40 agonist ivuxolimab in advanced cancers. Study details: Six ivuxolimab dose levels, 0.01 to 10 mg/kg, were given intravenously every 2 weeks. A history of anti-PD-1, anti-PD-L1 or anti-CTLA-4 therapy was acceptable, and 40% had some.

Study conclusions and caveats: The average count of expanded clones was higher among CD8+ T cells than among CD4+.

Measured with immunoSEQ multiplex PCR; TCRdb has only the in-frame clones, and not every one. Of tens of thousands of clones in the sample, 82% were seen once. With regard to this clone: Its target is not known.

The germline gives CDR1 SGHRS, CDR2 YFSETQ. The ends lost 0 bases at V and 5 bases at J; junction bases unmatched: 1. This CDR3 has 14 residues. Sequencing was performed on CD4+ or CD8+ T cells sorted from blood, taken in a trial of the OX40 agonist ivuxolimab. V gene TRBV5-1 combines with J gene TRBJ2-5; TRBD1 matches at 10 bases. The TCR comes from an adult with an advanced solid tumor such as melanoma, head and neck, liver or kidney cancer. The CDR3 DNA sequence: TGCGCCAGCAGCTTGGGGGACAGGGGTGAGACCCAGTACTTC. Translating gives CASSLGDRGETQYF.